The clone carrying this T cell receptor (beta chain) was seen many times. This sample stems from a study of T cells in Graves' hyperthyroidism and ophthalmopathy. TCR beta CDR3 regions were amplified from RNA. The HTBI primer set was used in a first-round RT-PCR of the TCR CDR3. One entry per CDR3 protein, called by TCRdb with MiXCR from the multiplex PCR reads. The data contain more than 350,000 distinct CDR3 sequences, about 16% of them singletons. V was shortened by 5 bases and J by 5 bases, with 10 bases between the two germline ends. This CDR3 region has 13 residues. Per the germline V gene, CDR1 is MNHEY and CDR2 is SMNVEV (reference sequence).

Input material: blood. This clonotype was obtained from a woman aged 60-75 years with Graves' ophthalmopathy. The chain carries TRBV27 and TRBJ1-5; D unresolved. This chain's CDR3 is CASSPGTYQPQHF. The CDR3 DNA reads TGTGCCAGCAGTCCCGGAACCTATCAGCCCCAGCATTTT.